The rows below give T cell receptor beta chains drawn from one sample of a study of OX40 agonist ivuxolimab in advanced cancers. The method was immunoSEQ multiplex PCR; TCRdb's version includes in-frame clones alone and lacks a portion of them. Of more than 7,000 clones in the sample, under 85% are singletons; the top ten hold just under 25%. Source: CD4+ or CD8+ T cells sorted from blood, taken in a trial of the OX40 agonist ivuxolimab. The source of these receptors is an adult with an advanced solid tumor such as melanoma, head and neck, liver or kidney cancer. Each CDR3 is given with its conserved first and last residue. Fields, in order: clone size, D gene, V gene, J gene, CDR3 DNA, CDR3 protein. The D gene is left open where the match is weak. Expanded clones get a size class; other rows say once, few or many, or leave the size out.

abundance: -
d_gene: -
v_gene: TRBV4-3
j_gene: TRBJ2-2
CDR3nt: TGCGCCAGCAGCCACGCCGAGGGGCCCGGGGAGCTGTTTTTT
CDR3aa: CASSHAEGPGELFF

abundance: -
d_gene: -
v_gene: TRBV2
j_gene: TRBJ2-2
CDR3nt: TGTGCCAGCAGTGTAAGGGGGTGGGACGGGGAGCTGTTTTTT
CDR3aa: CASSVRGWDGELFF

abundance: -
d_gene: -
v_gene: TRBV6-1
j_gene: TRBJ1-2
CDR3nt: TGTGCCAGCAGTGAAGGGAGGGACGGCTACACCTTC
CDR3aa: CASSEGRDGYTF

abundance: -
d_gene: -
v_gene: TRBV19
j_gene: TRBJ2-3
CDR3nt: TGTGCCAGTAGTATTGTAGTTACAGATACGCAGTATTTT
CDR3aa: CASSIVVTDTQYF

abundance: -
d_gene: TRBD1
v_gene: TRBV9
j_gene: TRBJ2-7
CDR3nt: TGTGCCAGCAGTCTAACAGGGGGCGAGCAGTACTTC
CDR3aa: CASSLTGGEQYF

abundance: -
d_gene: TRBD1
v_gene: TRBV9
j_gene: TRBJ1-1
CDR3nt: TGTGCCAGCAACAGGGGGGATGAAGCGAACACTGAAGCTTTCTTT
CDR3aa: CASNRGDEANTEAFF

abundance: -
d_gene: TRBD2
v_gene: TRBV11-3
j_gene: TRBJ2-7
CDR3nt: TGTGCCAGCAGCTTAGCTCGGACTAGCGGGAGGTTCGCCTACGAGCAGTACTTC
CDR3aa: CASSLARTSGRFAYEQYF

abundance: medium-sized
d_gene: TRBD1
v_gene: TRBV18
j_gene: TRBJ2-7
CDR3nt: TGTGCCAGCTCACCGGGGACAGGGTCCGGCGAGCAGTACTTC
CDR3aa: CASSPGTGSGEQYF

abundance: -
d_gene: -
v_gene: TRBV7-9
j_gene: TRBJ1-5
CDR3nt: TGTGCCAGCAGCTTAGATGGGTTCAATCAGCCCCAGCATTTT
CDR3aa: CASSLDGFNQPQHF

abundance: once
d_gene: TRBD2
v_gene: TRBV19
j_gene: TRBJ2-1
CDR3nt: TGTGCCAGTAGCCTGACTAGCGGGAATGAGCAGTTCTTC
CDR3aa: CASSLTSGNEQFF

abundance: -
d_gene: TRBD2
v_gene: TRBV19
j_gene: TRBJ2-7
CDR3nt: TGTGCCAGTGGGACTACCGCCGAGCAGTACTTC
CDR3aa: CASGTTAEQYF

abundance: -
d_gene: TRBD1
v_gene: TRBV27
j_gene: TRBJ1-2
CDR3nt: TGTGCCAGCAGTTCAATACAGGGGATCTATGGCTACACCTTC
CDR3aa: CASSSIQGIYGYTF

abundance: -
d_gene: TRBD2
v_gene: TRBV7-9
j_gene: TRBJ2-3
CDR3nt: TGTGCCAGCAGCTCCCCTGATAAGCGGGAGGGACTGTATTTT
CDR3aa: CASSSPDKREGLYF

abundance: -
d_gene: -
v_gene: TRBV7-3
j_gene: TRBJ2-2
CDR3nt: TGTGCCAGCAGATACATCCGCGGACAGAAGAACACCGGGGAGCTGTTTTTT
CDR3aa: CASRYIRGQKNTGELFF

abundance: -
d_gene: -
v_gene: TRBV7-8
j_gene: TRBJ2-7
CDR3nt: TGTGCCAGCAGCTTGGGGAACGTCTACGAGCAGTACTTC
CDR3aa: CASSLGNVYEQYF

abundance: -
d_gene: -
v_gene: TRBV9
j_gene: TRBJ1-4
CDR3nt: TGTGCCAGCAGCGGGGAGCTGACAGGCGATAATGAAAAACTGTTTTTT
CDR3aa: CASSGELTGDNEKLFF

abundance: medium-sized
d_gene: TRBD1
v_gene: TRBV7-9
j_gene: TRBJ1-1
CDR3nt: TGTGCCAGCAGCATAGACAGGGGAAAGGCTTTCTTT
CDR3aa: CASSIDRGKAFF

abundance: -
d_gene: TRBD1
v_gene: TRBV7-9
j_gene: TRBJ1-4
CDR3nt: TGTGCCAGCAGCAGCCGGGACAGGGAGGGAGAAAAACTGTTTTTT
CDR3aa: CASSSRDREGEKLFF

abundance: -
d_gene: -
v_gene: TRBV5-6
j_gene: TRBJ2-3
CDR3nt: TGTGCCAGCAGCTTGAGTATGGCAGATACGCAGTATTTT
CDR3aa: CASSLSMADTQYF

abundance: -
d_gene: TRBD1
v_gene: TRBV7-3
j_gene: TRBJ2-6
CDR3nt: TGTGCCAGCAGCTTAGGATACAGGGGGCTTGGGGCCAACGTCCTGACTTTC
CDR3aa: CASSLGYRGLGANVLTF

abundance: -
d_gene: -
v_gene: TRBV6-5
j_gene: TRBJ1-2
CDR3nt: TGTGCCAGCAGTCTACCCGACGGCGGCCACACCTTC
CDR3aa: CASSLPDGGHTF

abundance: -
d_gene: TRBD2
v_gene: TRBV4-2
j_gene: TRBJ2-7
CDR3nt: TGTGCCAGCAGCCAAGATAGCGGACTAGCGGGAAACTACGAGCAGTACTTC
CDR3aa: CASSQDSGLAGNYEQYF

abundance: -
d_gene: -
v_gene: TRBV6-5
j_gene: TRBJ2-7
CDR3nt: TGTGCCAGCAGAATAAGCTACGAGCAGTACTTC
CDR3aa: CASRISYEQYF

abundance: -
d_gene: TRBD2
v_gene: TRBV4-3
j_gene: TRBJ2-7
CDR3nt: TGCGCCAGCAGCCAAGAGGGACTAGCGGGTAAGGGCGAGCAGTACTTC
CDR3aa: CASSQEGLAGKGEQYF

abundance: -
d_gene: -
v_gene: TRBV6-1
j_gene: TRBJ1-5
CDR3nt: TGTGCCAGCAGTGAGTTAGGTACAGGGCGGCTTAGCAATCAGCCCCAGCATTTT
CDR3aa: CASSELGTGRLSNQPQHF

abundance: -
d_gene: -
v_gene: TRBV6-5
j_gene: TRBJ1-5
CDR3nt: TGTGCCAGCAGCATATCCCAGGTCTGGCCCCAGCATTTT
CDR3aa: CASSISQVWPQHF

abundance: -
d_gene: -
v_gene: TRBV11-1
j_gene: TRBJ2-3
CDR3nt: TGTGCCAGCGCCTCCCGGGGGTCTAGCACAGATACGCAGTATTTT
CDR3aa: CASASRGSSTDTQYF

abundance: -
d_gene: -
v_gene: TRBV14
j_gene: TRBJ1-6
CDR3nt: TGTGCCAGCAGCCAAGCATCGTATTCACCCCTCCACTTT
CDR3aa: CASSQASYSPLHF

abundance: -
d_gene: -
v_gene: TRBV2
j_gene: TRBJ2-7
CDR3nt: TGTGCCAGCAGGGAGGGGTCCGGATGGGTCTACGAGCAGTACTTC
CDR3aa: CASREGSGWVYEQYF

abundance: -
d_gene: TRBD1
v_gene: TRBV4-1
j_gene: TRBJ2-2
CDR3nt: TGCGCCAGCAGCCAAGCAGGGGGCGTCACCGGGGAGCTGTTTTTT
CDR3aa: CASSQAGGVTGELFF

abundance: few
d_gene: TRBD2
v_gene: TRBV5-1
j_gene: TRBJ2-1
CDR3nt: TGCGCCAGCAGTTTTAGCGGGGGGATCTACAATGAGCAGTTCTTC
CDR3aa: CASSFSGGIYNEQFF

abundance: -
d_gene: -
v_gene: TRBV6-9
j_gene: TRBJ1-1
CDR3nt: TGTGCCAGCAGTTACTCGGACAGACTGAACACTGAAGCTTTCTTT
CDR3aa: CASSYSDRLNTEAFF

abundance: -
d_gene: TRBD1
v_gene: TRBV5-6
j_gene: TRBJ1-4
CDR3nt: TGTGCCAGCAGCTTGAATTACCGGGACAGATATGAAAAACTGTTTTTT
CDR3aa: CASSLNYRDRYEKLFF

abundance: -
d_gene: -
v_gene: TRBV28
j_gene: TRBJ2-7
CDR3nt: TGTGCCAGCAGAGGGGGGATTCTTTACTACGAGCAGTACTTC
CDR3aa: CASRGGILYYEQYF

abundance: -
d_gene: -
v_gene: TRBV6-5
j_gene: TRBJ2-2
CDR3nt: TGTGCCAGCAGTTATTTTGCGGGAACGACCGGGGAGCTGTTTTTT
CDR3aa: CASSYFAGTTGELFF

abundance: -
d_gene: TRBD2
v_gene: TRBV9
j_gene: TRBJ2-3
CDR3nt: TGTGCCAGCAGCCCCCGGACTAGCGGGTACACAGATACGCAGTATTTT
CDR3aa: CASSPRTSGYTDTQYF

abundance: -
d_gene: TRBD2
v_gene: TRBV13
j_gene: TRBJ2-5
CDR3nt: TGTGCCAGCAGCTCTAGCGGCACGGCGCTGGAGACCCAGTACTTC
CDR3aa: CASSSSGTALETQYF